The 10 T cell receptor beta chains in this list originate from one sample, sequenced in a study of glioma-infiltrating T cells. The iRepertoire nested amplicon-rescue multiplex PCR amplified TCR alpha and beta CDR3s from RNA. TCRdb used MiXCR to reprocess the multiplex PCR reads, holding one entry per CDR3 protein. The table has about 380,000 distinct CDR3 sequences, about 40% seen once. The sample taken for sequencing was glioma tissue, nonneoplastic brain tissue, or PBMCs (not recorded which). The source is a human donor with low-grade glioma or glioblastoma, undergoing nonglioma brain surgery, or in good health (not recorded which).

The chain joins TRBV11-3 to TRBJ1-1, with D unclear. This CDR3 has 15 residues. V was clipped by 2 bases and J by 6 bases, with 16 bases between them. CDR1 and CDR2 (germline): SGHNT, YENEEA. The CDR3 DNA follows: TGTGCCAGCAGCTTAAAGCTCCGAGTTACCCCTGAAGCTTTCTTT. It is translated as CASSLKLRVTPEAFF.

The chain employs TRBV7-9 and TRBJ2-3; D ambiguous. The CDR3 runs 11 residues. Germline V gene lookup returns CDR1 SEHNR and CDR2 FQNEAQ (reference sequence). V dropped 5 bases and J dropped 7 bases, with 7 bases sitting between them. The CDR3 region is CASSRANTQYF. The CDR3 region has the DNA TGTGCCAGCAGCCGAGCTAATACGCAGTATTTT.

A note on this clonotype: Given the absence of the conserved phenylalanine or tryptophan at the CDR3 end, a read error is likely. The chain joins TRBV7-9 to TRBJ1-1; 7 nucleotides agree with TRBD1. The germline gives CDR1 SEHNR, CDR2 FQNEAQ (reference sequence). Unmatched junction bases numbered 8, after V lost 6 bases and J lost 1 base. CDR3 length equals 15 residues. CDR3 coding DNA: TGTGCCAGCAGGTCGAGCGGGACAGAGAACACTGAAGCTTTCTGT. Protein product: CASRSSGTENTEAFC.

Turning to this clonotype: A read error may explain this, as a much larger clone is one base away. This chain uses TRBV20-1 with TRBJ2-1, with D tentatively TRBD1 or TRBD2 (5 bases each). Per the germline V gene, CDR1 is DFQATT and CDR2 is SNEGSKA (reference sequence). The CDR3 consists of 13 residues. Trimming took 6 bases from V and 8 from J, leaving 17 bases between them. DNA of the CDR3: TGCAGTGCCAAGAGATTACGAGGGGATGAGCAGTTCTTC. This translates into CSAKRLRGDEQFF.

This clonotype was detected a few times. The CDR3 sequence: CASSSDQPQHF. The DNA for the CDR3 is TGTGCCAGCAGTTCGGATCAGCCCCAGCATTTT. The chain joins TRBV2 to TRBJ1-5; D unclear. This CDR3 region has 11 residues. Trimming removed 5 bases from V and 5 bases from J, with 4 bases in between. In germline, CDR1 is SNHLY, CDR2 FYNNEI.

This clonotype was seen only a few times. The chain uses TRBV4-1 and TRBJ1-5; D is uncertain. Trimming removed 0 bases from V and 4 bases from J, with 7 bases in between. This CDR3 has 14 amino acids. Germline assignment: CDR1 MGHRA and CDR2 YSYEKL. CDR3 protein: CASSQDRYNQPQHF. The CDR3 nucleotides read TGCGCCAGCAGCCAAGACAGGTATAATCAGCCCCAGCATTTT.

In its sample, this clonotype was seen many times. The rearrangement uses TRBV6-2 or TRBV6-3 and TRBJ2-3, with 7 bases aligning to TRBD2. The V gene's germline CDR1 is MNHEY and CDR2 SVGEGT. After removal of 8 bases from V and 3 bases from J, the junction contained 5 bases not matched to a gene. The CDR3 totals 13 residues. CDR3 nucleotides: TGTGCCAGCGGGGCTAGCGGAACAGATACGCAGTATTTT. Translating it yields CASGASGTDTQYF.

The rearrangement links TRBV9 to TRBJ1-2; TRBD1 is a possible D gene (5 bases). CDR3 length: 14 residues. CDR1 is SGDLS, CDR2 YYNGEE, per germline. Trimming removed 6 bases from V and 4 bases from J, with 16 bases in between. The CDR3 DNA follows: TGTGCCAGCACCTCAGGGCATACGGGCTATGGCTACACCTTC. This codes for CASTSGHTGYGYTF.

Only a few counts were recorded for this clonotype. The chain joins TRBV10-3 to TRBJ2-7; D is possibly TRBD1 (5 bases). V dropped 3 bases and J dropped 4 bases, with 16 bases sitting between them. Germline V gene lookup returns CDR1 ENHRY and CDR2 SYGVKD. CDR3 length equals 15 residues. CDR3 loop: CAISDGHPNLYEQYF. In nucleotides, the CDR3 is TGTGCCATCAGTGATGGACACCCGAACCTATACGAGCAGTACTTC.

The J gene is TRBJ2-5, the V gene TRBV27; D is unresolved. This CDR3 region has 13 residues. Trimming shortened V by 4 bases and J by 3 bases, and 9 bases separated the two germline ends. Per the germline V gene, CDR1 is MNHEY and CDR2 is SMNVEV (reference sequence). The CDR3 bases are TGTGCCAGCAGTTACCAAACAGAAGAGACCCAGTACTTC. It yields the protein CASSYQTEETQYF.